This TCR beta chain was identified in a study of blood T cell repertoires in COVID-19. At the level of the study: Samples of COVID-19 (acute and convalescent) were obtained from the United States, Italy and Spain.

Germline CDR1 and CDR2: SGHRS and YFSETQ. This CDR3 is 14 amino acids long. V was shortened by 2 bases and J by 6 bases, with 14 bases between the two germline ends. Per the authors' pipeline: Estimated nucleated cell counts came from reference gene primer amplification. Repertoires were generated with immunoSEQ multiplex PCR, while TCRdb's copy carries only in-frame clones and drops some. The V and J calls and clone size are taken from that table; D and trimming were inferred from the DNA. The table shows roughly 97,000 clones, with 90% occurring only once. The sample consisted of peripheral blood. The sequence came from a man in his sixties with acute or convalescent COVID-19. The chain is built from TRBV5-1 and TRBJ1-2, with a weak D call TRBD1 (5 bases). This CDR3 reads CASSFGGVSDGYTF. The CDR3 nucleotides read TGCGCCAGCAGCTTTGGAGGGGTGTCGGATGGCTACACCTTC. Full variable domain (remainder filled in from reference TRBV5-1 and TRBJ1-2): KAGVTQTPRYLIKTRGQQVTLSCSPISGHRSVSWYQQTPGQGLQFLFEYFSETQRNKGNFPGRFSGRQFSNSRSEMNVSTLELGDSALYLCASSFGGVSDGYTFGSGTRLTVV.